This note documents a single TCR beta chain sequence. Antigen specificity is unknown. Both 60 Vbeta primers and 13 Jbeta primers went into the PCR. Assay used: immunoSEQ multiplex PCR; TCRdb lists only in-frame clones, some missing. The sample includes about 120,000 clones, 60% to 75% of them seen just once. The donors comprised healthy bone marrow donors. This record comes from a study of cytomegalovirus exposure and HLA in healthy donors. Across the study: Researchers previously reported finding roughly 120 million unique TCR beta sequences from about 200 million T cells.

Overall study results and limits: Cytomegalovirus-associated TCR beta chains were listed, numbering some 180. Among the CMV-associated chains, three were confirmed in vitro as specific for CMV antigens.

The length of the CDR3 is 14 residues. Per the germline V gene, CDR1 is MNHEY and CDR2 is SMNVEV (reference sequence). V shed 3 bases and J shed 3 bases, with 9 bases lying between them. Sequenced: PBMCs. The source of this sequence is a woman aged 40-49 years in good health and CMV-seropositive. The chain recombines TRBV27 with TRBJ1-5; the D is unclear. The CDR3: CASSLQDPNQPQHF. The CDR3 nucleotides read TGTGCCAGCAGTTTGCAGGATCCCAATCAGCCCCAGCATTTT.